Shown below are 20 T cell receptor beta chains from a single sample sequenced in a study of blood T cell repertoires in COVID-19. Using immunoSEQ multiplex PCR, the repertoire was profiled, and TCRdb retains in-frame clones only, with some absent. Of approximately 200,000 clones detected, about nine tenths appear once; the ten largest clones hold less than 1.5%. Specimen: PBMCs or T cells enriched from blood (not recorded which). These receptors all come from a man younger than 40 who had recovered from COVID-19.

The V and J genes are TRBV12-3 or TRBV12-4 and TRBJ2-5; a possible D gene is TRBD2 (6 bases). The germline V and J ends were trimmed by 3 bases and 4 bases, with 9 bases remaining between them. The CDR3 sequence is 13 residues long. In DNA, the CDR3 is TGTGCCAGCAGTTTCGGAGGGCCAGAGACCCAGTACTTC. Translation gives CASSFGGPETQYF.

The chain recombines TRBV15 with TRBJ2-7; possible D gene TRBD2, 8 bases. The CDR3 spans 19 residues. Germline CDR1 is LNHNV and CDR2 is YYDKDF (reference sequence). Trimming left V 1 base short and J 3 bases short, with 25 bases between. CDR3 in DNA: TGTGCCACCAGCAGAGGACAGGGCCGGGTTGGGACTAGGAGCTACGAGCAGTACTTC. It codes for CATSRGQGRVGTRSYEQYF. Based on the CDR3 plus reference TRBV15 and TRBJ2-7, the full variable domain is DAMVIQNPRYQVTQFGKPVTLSCSQTLNHNVMYWYQQKSSQAPKLLFHYYDKDFNNEADTPDNFQSRRPNTSFCFLDIRSPGLGDTAMYLCATSRGQGRVGTRSYEQYFGPGTRLTVT.

V gene TRBV6-2 or TRBV6-3 combines with J gene TRBJ2-1, with TRBD1 identical over 10 bases. V was pared by 4 bases and J by 12 bases, with 15 bases of the junction left unmatched. The length of the CDR3 is 16 residues. Germline V CDR1 and CDR2: MNHEY, SVGEGT. The CDR3 DNA is TGTGCCAGCAGTTCAAGGACAGGGGGATCTCCTATGGGGCAGTTCTTC. Translation gives CASSSRTGGSPMGQFF.

This chain uses TRBV11-3 with TRBJ2-1; 10 nucleotides agree with TRBD2. Germline V lookup: CDR1 SGHNT, CDR2 YENEEA. The V segment lost 5 bases and the J segment 4 bases; nucleotides outside the gene matches: 20. The CDR3 is made up of 20 amino acids. This CDR3 is CASSPGHPTSGMPEYNEQFF. DNA for the CDR3: TGTGCCAGCAGCCCGGGCCACCCCACTAGCGGGATGCCCGAGTACAATGAGCAGTTCTTC.

The gene calls are TRBV24-1 and TRBJ2-3, with TRBD2 matching 10 bases. CDR1 KGHDR and CDR2 SFDVKD come from the germline V gene. J was trimmed by 9 bases and V by 0 bases; bases with no gene match: 5. This CDR3 is 15 amino acids long. The CDR3 bases are TGTGCCACCAGTGATTTGAATAGCGGGGGGAGGACGCAGTATTTT. It codes for CATSDLNSGGRTQYF.

V is TRBV7-6 and J is TRBJ2-2; TRBD2 is a possible D gene (6 bases). Germline CDR1 SGHVS, CDR2 FNYEAQ. CDR3 size: 13 residues. With 3 bases removed from V and 10 bases from J, the gap between germline ends came to 12 bases. CDR3 DNA: TGTGCCAGCAGCTTGGGGGGACCCTCGGAGCTGTTTTTT. Amino acids: CASSLGGPSELFF. Based on the CDR3 plus reference TRBV7-6 and TRBJ2-2, the full variable domain is GAGVSQSPRYKVTKRGQDVALRCDPISGHVSLYWYRQALGQGPEFLTYFNYEAQQDKSGLPNDRFSAERPEGSISTLTIQRTEQRDSAMYRCASSLGGPSELFFGEGSRLTVL.

The rearrangement uses TRBV4-2 and TRBJ2-1; TRBD2 aligns across 8 bases. The germline CDR1 and CDR2 sequences are LGHNA and YNFKEQ. This CDR3 region has 16 residues. Unmatched junction bases numbered 4, after V lost 0 bases and J lost 3 bases. CDR3 residues: CASSQEGRGGYNEQFF. The CDR3, as DNA: TGTGCCAGCAGCCAAGAAGGCCGGGGGGGCTACAATGAGCAGTTCTTC.

The rearrangement links TRBV30 to TRBJ2-7; 7 bases map to TRBD2. The length of the CDR3 is 14 residues. J gave up 1 base and V 1 base, and 4 bases lay outside the gene matches. The germline V gene has CDR1 GTSNPN and CDR2 SVGIG (reference sequence). The CDR3 protein is CAWSGAGVSYEQYF. For the CDR3, the DNA is TGTGCCTGGAGTGGGGCGGGGGTGTCCTACGAGCAGTACTTC. The entire variable domain, with the rest obtained from reference TRBV30 and TRBJ2-7, is as follows: SQTIHQWPATLVQPVGSPLSLECTVEGTSNPNLYWYRQAAGRGLQLLFYSVGIGQISSEVPQNLSASRPQDRQFILSSKKLLLSDSGFYLCAWSGAGVSYEQYFGPGTRLTVT.

The rearrangement joins TRBV5-1 to TRBJ2-7; 7 bases fit TRBD2. Germline V gene lookup returns CDR1 SGHRS and CDR2 YFSETQ. The ends lost 0 bases at V and 4 bases at J; junction bases unmatched: 7. This CDR3 comprises 15 residues. CDR3 coding DNA: TGCGCCAGCAGCTTGGCCATAGGCGGGGGTTACGAGCAGTACTTC. It yields the protein CASSLAIGGGYEQYF.

V gene TRBV7-9 combines with J gene TRBJ1-1, with 8 bases aligning to TRBD1. Trimming cost V 5 bases and J 5 bases; bases outside gene matches: 7. Germline CDR1 SEHNR, CDR2 FQNEAQ (reference sequence). This CDR3 has 14 residues. CDR3 region: CASSPGQGLTEAFF. CDR3 sequence (DNA): TGTGCCAGCAGCCCAGGACAGGGATTGACTGAAGCTTTCTTT.

The rearrangement uses TRBV5-1 and TRBJ1-6, with a possible D match to TRBD1 (6 bases). The germline V gene has CDR1 SGHRS and CDR2 YFSETQ. The CDR3 covers 15 residues. The V and J ends lost 0 bases and 6 bases respectively, with 10 bases between them. The DNA of the CDR3 is TGCGCCAGCAGCTTGGATACAGGGCGTAATTCACCCCTCCACTTT. Translation gives CASSLDTGRNSPLHF. The full variable domain, in which reference TRBV5-1 and TRBJ1-6 provide the parts outside the CDR3, is KAGVTQTPRYLIKTRGQQVTLSCSPISGHRSVSWYQQTPGQGLQFLFEYFSETQRNKGNFPGRFSGRQFSNSRSEMNVSTLELGDSALYLCASSLDTGRNSPLHFGNGTRLTVT.

This chain uses TRBV6-5 with TRBJ2-7, with D possibly TRBD1 on 5 matching bases. This CDR3 has 14 residues. CDR1 is MNHEY and CDR2 is SVGAGI in the germline V gene. V was cut by 0 bases and J by 3 bases, with 9 bases left in between. CDR3 coding DNA: TGTGCCAGCAGTTACTCTCAGGGTCGCTACGAGCAGTACTTC. Translation gives CASSYSQGRYEQYF.

The gene calls are TRBV11-2 and TRBJ2-7; 9 nucleotides agree with TRBD1. Germline V gene lookup returns CDR1 SGHAT and CDR2 FQNNGV. The CDR3 is made up of 14 amino acids. Trimming at V came to 2 bases and at J to 7 bases, leaving 6 bases not matched to a gene. CDR3 bases: TGTGCCAGCAGCTTACTACAGGGGGCGCGGGAGCAGTACTTC. It encodes CASSLLQGAREQYF. The complete variable domain, with remaining parts taken from reference TRBV11-2 and TRBJ2-7, reads EAGVAQSPRYKIIEKRQSVAFWCNPISGHATLYWYQQILGQGPKLLIQFQNNGVVDDSQLPKDRFSAERLKGVDSTLKIQPAKLEDSAVYLCASSLLQGAREQYFGPGTRLTVT.

This clone was detected only a few times. The CDR3 is CASSIDSTRSYEQYF. The CDR3 DNA reads as TGTGCCAGTAGTATAGACAGTACCCGCTCCTACGAGCAGTACTTC. V gene TRBV19 combines with J gene TRBJ2-7; D gene unclear. V was cut by 0 bases and J by 0 bases, with 9 bases left in between. Germline V gene sequence: CDR1 LNHDA, CDR2 SQIVND (reference sequence). CDR3 length equals 15 residues.

V gene TRBV6-5 combines with J gene TRBJ1-5; D not resolved. Trimming left V 8 bases short and J 0 bases short, with 8 bases between. This CDR3 region has 13 residues. Germline V gene lookup returns CDR1 MNHEY and CDR2 SVGAGI. The CDR3, as DNA: TGTGCCAGCTTGACTTATAGCAATCAGCCCCAGCATTTT. It translates to CASLTYSNQPQHF.

A remark on this clone: A junction end diverges from the germline sequence, so it may reflect a read error. The DNA of the CDR3 is TGTGCCAGCGGTGAACCCCAGGGTTCTCACACCGGGGAGCTGTTTTTT. It encodes CASGEPQGSHTGELFF. The J gene is TRBJ2-2, the V gene TRBV6-1; TRBD1 might be the D (5 bases). Germline V CDR1 and CDR2: MNHNS, SASEGT. The CDR3 runs 16 residues.

This chain uses TRBV9 with TRBJ2-1; 9 bases align to TRBD2. The germline gives CDR1 SGDLS, CDR2 YYNGEE. Unmatched junction bases numbered 5, after V lost 3 bases and J lost 4 bases. The CDR3 consists of 15 residues. The CDR3 bases are TGTGCCAGCAGCGGAAGCGGGGGGCCTTACAATGAGCAGTTCTTC. It encodes CASSGSGGPYNEQFF.

This clone has a single count. The CDR3 region is CASSQDGTGGYYGYTF. The CDR3 DNA follows: TGTGCCAGCAGCCAAGATGGGACAGGGGGCTACTATGGCTACACCTTC. This chain joins TRBV14 and TRBJ1-2, with 12 bases matching TRBD1. This CDR3 spans 16 amino acids. Germline V CDR1 and CDR2: SGHDN, FVKESK. V lost 0 bases, J lost 3 bases, and 2 bases stayed unmatched.

The rearrangement links TRBV7-6 to TRBJ1-5; possible D gene TRBD1, 5 bases. Trimming took off 5 bases at V and 4 bases at J, with 12 bases between the two ends. The CDR3 contains 14 residues. CDR1 and CDR2 from the germline V gene are SGHVS and FNYEAQ. CDR3 in amino acids: CASSATGPNQPQHF. In DNA, the CDR3 is TGTGCCAGCAGCGCTACAGGTCCAAATCAGCCCCAGCATTTT.

This clone has only one observation. This chain connects TRBV11-2 to TRBJ2-3; 9 bases agree with TRBD1. The CDR3 spans 16 residues. The V and J ends lost 5 bases and 1 base, in that order; junction bases with no gene match: 7. Germline CDR1 reads SGHAT; CDR2 reads FQNNGV. DNA for the CDR3: TGTGCCAGCAGCCCGGGACAGGGTTTTGGCACAGATACGCAGTATTTT. It codes for CASSPGQGFGTDTQYF.